This T cell receptor beta chain was captured by sequencing in a study of cytomegalovirus exposure and HLA in healthy donors. Study-level findings and limits: It was likely that a cluster of highly shared sequence variants was a sequencing artifact. Presence/absence analyses treated sequencing depth as roughly uniform across donors.

CDR1 and CDR2 (germline): MNHNY, SVGAGI (reference sequence). This CDR3 is 12 amino acids long. The PCR contained 60 Vbeta and 13 Jbeta primers. The method was immunoSEQ multiplex PCR; TCRdb's version includes in-frame clones alone and lacks a portion of them. Here the sample spans approximately 150,000 clones, 77% being singletons. Turning to this clone: What it binds is unknown. At one of its ends the junction is not consistent with the germline gene, which may arise from a read error.

Donors consisted of healthy bone marrow donors. The receptor was derived from a woman in her twenties or thirties in good health and CMV-seronegative. The chain carries TRBV6-6 and TRBJ1-5, with a tentative D call TRBD1 (6 bases). The sequencing input was PBMCs. In DNA, the CDR3 is TGTGCCAGCAGCCAAGATTGGGGGCCACTGAATTTT. Its protein is CASSQDWGPLNF.